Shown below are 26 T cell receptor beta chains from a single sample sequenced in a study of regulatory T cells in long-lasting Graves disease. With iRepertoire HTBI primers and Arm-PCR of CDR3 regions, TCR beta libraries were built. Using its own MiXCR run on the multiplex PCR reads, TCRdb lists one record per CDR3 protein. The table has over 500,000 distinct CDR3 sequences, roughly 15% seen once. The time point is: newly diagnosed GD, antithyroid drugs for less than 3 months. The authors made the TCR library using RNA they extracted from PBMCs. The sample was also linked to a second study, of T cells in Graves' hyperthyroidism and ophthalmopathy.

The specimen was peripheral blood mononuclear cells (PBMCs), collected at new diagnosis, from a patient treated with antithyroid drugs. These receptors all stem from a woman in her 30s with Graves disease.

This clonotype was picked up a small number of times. CDR3 sequence (DNA): TGTGCCAGCAGTTCCGGATCCCTGAGGTACAATGAGCAGTTCTTC. Its translation is CASSSGSLRYNEQFF. The chain recombines TRBV28 with TRBJ2-1; D call uncertain. Trimming cost V 4 bases and J 4 bases, with 14 bases left between them. Germline V gives CDR1 MDHEN, CDR2 SYDVKM. The CDR3 runs to 15 residues.

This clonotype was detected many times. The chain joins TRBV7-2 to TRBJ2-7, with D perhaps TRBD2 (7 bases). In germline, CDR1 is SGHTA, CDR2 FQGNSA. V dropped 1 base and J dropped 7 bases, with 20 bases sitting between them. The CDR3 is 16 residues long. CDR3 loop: CASSLDSGGRAREQYF. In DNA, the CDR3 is TGTGCCAGCAGCTTAGACTCGGGGGGCCGGGCGCGGGAGCAGTACTTC.

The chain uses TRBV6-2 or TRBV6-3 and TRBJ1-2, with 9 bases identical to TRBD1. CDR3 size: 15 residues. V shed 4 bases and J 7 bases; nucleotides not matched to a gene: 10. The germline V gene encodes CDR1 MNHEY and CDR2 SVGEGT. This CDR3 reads CASSSGGTGLGGYTF. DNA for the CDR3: TGTGCCAGCAGTTCGGGGGGGACAGGGCTTGGTGGCTACACCTTC.

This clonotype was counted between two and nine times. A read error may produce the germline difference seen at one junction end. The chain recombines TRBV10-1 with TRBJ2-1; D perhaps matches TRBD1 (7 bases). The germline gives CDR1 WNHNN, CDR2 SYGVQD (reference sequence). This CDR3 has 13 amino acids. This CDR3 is CASSAQGGYGQFF. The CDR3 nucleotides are TGCGCAAGCAGTGCTCAGGGGGGATACGGGCAGTTCTTC.

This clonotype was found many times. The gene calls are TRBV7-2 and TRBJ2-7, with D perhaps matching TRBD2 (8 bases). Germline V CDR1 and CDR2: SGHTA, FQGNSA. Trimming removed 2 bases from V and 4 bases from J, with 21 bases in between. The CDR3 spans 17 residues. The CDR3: CASSLSRGGLVLYEQYF. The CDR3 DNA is TGTGCCAGCAGCTTAAGCAGGGGGGGACTAGTCTTGTACGAGCAGTACTTC.

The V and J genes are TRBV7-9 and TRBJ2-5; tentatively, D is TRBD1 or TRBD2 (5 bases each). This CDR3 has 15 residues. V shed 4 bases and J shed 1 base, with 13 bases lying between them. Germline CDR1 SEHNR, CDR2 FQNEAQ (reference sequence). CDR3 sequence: CASSWDPSGQETQYF. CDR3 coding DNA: TGTGCCAGCAGCTGGGACCCGAGTGGCCAAGAGACCCAGTACTTC. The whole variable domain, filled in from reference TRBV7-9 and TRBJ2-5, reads DTGVSQNPRHKITKRGQNVTFRCDPISEHNRLYWYRQTLGQGPEFLTYFQNEAQLEKSRLLSDRFSAERPKGSFSTLEIQRTEQGDSAMYLCASSWDPSGQETQYFGPGTRLLVL.

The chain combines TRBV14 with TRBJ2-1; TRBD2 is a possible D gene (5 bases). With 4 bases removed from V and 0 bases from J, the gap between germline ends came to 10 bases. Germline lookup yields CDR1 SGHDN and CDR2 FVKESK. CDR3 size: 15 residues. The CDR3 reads CASSPSSHSYNEQFF. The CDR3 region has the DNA TGTGCCAGCAGCCCTAGCTCTCACTCCTACAATGAGCAGTTCTTC.

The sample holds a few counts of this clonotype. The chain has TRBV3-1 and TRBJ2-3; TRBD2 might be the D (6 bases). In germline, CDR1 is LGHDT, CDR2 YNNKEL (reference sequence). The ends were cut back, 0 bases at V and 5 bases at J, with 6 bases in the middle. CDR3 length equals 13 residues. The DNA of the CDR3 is TGTGCCAGCAGCCAAGATAGCGGAGATACGCAGTATTTT. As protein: CASSQDSGDTQYF.

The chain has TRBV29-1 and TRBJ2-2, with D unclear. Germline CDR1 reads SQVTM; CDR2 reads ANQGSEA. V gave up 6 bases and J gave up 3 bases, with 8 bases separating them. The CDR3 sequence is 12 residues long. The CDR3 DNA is TGCAGCGTCCGGTGGGACACCGGGGAGCTGTTTTTT. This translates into CSVRWDTGELFF.

CDR3 sequence: CASSEGRGAYGYTF. CDR3 DNA sequence: TGTGCCAGCAGTGAAGGAAGAGGGGCCTATGGCTACACCTTC. The chain joins TRBV2 to TRBJ1-2, with a possible D match to TRBD1 (5 bases). The length of the CDR3 is 14 residues. Germline V gives CDR1 SNHLY, CDR2 FYNNEI. V shed 1 base and J shed 4 bases, with 10 bases lying between them.

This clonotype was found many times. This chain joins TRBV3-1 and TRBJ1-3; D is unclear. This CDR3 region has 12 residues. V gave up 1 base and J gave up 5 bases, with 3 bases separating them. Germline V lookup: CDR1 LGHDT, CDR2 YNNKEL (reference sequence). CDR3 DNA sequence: TGTGCCAGCAGCCAAGTAAGAAACACCATATATTTT. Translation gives CASSQVRNTIYF.

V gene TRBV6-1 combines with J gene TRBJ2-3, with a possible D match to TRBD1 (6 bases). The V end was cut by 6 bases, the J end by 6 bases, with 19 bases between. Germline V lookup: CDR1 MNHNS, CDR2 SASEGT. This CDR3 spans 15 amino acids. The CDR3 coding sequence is TGTGCCAGCAGAACGGGACACATTTTAGTGGATACGCAGTATTTT. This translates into CASRTGHILVDTQYF.

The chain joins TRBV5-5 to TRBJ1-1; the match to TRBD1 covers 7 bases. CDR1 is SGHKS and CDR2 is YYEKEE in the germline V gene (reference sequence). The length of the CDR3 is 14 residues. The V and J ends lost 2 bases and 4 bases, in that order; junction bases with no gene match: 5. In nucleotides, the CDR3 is TGTGCCAGCAGCTTAGGGGGCGCGATCACTGAAGCTTTCTTT. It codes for CASSLGGAITEAFF.

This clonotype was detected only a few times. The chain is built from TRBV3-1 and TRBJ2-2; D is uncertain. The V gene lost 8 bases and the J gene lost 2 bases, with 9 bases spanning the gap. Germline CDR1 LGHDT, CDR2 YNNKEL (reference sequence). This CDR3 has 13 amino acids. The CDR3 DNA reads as TGTGCCAGCCGGAAAAGTAACACCGGGGAGCTGTTTTTT. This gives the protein CASRKSNTGELFF.

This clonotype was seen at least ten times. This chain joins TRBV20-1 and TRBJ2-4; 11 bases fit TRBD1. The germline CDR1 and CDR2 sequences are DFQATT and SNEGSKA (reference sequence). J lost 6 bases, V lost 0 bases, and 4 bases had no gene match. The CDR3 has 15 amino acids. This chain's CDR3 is CSARDLGQGANIQYF. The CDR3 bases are TGCAGTGCTAGAGATCTAGGACAGGGGGCAAACATTCAGTACTTC.

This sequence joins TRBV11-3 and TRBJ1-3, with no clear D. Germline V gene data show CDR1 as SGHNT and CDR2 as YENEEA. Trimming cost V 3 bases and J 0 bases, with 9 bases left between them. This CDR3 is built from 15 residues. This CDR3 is CASSFGHLSGNTIYF. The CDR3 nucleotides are TGTGCCAGCAGCTTCGGTCACCTCTCTGGAAACACCATATATTTT.

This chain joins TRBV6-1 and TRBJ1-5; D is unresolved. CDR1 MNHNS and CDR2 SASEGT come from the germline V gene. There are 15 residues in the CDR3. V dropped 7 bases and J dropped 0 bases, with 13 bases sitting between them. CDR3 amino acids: CASNPRRDSNQPQHF. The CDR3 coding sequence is TGTGCCAGCAATCCACGACGAGATAGCAATCAGCCCCAGCATTTT.

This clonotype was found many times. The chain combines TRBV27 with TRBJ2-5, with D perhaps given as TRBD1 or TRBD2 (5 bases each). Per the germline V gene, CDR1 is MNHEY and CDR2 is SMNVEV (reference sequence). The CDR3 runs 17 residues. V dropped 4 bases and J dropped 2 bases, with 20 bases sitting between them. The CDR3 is CASSSWDQTKEQETQYF. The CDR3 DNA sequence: TGTGCCAGCAGTTCCTGGGACCAGACGAAAGAGCAAGAGACCCAGTACTTC.

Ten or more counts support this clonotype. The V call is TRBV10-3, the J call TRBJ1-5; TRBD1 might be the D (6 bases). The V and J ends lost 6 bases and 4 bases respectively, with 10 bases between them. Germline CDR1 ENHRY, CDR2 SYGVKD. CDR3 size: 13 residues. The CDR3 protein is CAIRRTENQPQHF. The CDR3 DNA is TGTGCCATCAGACGGACAGAAAATCAGCCCCAGCATTTT.

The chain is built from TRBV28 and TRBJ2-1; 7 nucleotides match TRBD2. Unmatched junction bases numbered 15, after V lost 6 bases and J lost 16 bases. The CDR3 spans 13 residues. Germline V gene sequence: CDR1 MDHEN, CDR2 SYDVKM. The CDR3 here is CASSSPASGKNFF. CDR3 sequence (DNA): TGTGCCAGCAGCTCCCCAGCTAGCGGCAAAAACTTCTTC.

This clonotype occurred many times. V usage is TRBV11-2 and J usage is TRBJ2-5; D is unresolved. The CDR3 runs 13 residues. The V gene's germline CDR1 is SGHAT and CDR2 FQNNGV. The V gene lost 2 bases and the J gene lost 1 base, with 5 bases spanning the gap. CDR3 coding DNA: TGTGCCAGCAGCTTACAGGTCCAAGAGACCCAGTACTTC. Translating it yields CASSLQVQETQYF.

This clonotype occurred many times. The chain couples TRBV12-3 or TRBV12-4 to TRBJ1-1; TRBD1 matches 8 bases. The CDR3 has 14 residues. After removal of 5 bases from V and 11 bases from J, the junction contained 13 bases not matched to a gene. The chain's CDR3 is CASSPSDRAQEAFF. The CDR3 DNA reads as TGTGCCAGCAGTCCGTCGGACAGGGCCCAGGAGGCTTTCTTT.

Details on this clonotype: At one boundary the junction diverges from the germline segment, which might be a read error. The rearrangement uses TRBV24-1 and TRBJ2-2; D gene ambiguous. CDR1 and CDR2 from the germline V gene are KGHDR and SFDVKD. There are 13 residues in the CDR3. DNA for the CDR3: TGTGCCACCAGTGATTGGAACTCCGGGGAGCTGTTTTTT. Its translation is CATSDWNSGELFF.

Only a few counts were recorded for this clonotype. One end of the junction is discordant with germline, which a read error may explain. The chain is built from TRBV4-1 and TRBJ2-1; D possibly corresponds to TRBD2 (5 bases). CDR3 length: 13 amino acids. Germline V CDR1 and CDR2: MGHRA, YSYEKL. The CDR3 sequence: CASSEEESGEQFF. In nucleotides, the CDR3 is TGCGCCAGCAGCGAAGAGGAGTCGGGAGAGCAGTTCTTC.

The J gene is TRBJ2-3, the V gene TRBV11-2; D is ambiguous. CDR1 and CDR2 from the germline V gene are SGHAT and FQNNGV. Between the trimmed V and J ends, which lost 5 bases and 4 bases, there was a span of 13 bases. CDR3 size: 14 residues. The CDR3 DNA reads TGTGCCAGCAGCCCTCCGGATAGCCCAGATACGCAGTATTTT. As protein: CASSPPDSPDTQYF. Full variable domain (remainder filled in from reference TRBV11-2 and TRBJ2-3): EAGVAQSPRYKIIEKRQSVAFWCNPISGHATLYWYQQILGQGPKLLIQFQNNGVVDDSQLPKDRFSAERLKGVDSTLKIQPAKLEDSAVYLCASSPPDSPDTQYFGPGTRLTVL.

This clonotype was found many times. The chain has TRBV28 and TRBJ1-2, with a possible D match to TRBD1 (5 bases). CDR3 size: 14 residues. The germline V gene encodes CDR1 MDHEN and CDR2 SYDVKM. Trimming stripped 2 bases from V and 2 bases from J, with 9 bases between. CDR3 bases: TGTGCCAGCAGTTTAAACAGGAAGAACTATGGCTACACCTTC. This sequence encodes CASSLNRKNYGYTF.